This T cell receptor beta chain appears in the sequencing data of a study of blood T cell repertoires in COVID-19. Study-level background: T cells, B-cell-depleted T cells, or PBMCs supplied cDNA or gDNA.

As originally analysed: Cell counts per sample came from amplifying reference gene primers. The repertoire was sequenced with immunoSEQ multiplex PCR; TCRdb's copy has only in-frame clones and lacks some. V and J calls and clone size are those listed in that table; D and trimming were worked out from the DNA. Of 450,000 or so clones listed, around nine tenths are singletons. V lost 6 bases to trimming and J lost 5 bases; unmatched junction nucleotides: 7. Germline lookup yields CDR1 MNHEY and CDR2 SVGAGI. The CDR3 is 14 residues long. Followed over time, Seattle patients had been enrolled while infection was active.

This TCR was sampled from a man aged 18-30 years with COVID-19, enrolled during active disease. Sequenced sample: peripheral blood. The chain carries TRBV6-5 and TRBJ2-7, with 10 positions matching TRBD1. CDR3 protein: CASSSRQGADEQYF. In DNA, the CDR3 is TGTGCCAGCAGCAGTCGACAGGGGGCCGACGAGCAGTACTTC.